This T cell receptor (beta chain) emerged from a study of radiotherapy plus CTLA-4 blockade in lung cancer. The overall study: Objective response was observed in about 19% of patients, and disease control in around 31%. Overall study findings and caveats: Interferon-beta, together with early blood T cell clone dynamics, reportedly best predicted response. Researchers report tumor-derived TCR clones expanding in blood after radiotherapy plus ipilimumab.

Alongside CTLA-4 blockade with ipilimumab, patients with chemo-refractory metastatic non-small-cell lung cancer received focal radiation. This clone has just one count. Its antigen is as yet unknown. Assay: immunoSEQ multiplex PCR; the TCRdb copy retains only in-frame clones and omits some. The data show under 90,000 clones, about two thirds seen once. CDR1 and CDR2 (germline): MNHNS, SASEGT. V gave up 2 bases and J gave up 15 bases, with 19 bases separating them. The CDR3 totals 14 residues. Material: peripheral blood, obtained from a patient treated with radiotherapy plus ipilimumab. The TCR comes from a human donor with non-small cell lung cancer that progressed on radiotherapy plus ipilimumab. The chain couples TRBV6-1 to TRBJ1-4, with unresolved D. CDR3 sequence (DNA): TGTGCCAGCAGTGAAAATCCTGGCAGCGGGGTTATGTTTTTT. It yields the protein CASSENPGSGVMFF.